These T cell receptor beta chains were read from a single sample in a study of OX40 agonist ivuxolimab in advanced cancers. Profiling relied on immunoSEQ multiplex PCR, and the TCRdb table lists in-frame clones only, not all of them. The sample holds approximately 61,000 clones, roughly nine tenths seen once. Source: CD4+ or CD8+ T cells sorted from blood, taken in a trial of the OX40 agonist ivuxolimab. The receptors shown here come from an adult with an advanced solid tumor such as melanoma, head and neck, liver or kidney cancer. CDR3s include the opening cysteine and the closing phenylalanine or tryptophan. The order of the fields is J gene, V gene, D gene, clone size, CDR3 DNA, CDR3 protein. The D gene is left open where the match is weak. Not every row has a clone size; where given, it reads once, few, many or a size class.

TRBJ1-5 TRBV5-8 NA once TGTGCCAGCACCCCGGCTAGGGCCAGCAATCAGCCCCAGCATTTT CASTPARASNQPQHF
TRBJ2-2 TRBV19 NA NA TGTGCCAGTAGTCCCCCGCAAGGCACCGGGGAGCTGTTTTTT CASSPPQGTGELFF
TRBJ1-4 TRBV5-6 NA NA TGTGCCAGCAGCCCAGCCCGAGAGGAAAAACTGTTTTTT CASSPAREEKLFF
TRBJ2-2 TRBV27 TRBD2 NA TGTGCCAGCAGTTCGGGAGGGCATGAGACCGGGGAGCTGTTTTTT CASSSGGHETGELFF
TRBJ1-1 TRBV29-1 NA NA TGCAGCGTTTGGGTCTCCGGTGCTGAAGCTTTCTTT CSVWVSGAEAFF
TRBJ2-7 TRBV28 NA NA TGTGCCAGCAGCACGACAGGCCCCTACGAGCAGTACTTC CASSTTGPYEQYF
TRBJ2-3 TRBV29-1 NA NA TGCAGCGTTGATAGGGGGGCGAGGACAGATACGCAGTATTTT CSVDRGARTDTQYF
TRBJ2-7 TRBV11-1 TRBD2 NA TGTGCAGCCGGGCGGGAGGGAGGCGAGCAGTACTTC CAAGREGGEQYF
TRBJ2-7 TRBV5-6 NA NA TGTGCCAGCAGCTTGGGGGGACCATCCTACGAGCAGTACTTC CASSLGGPSYEQYF
TRBJ2-2 TRBV30 NA NA TGTGCCTGTCTACGGGGGGAGCTGTTTTTT CACLRGELFF
TRBJ2-7 TRBV10-2 TRBD1 NA TGCGCCAGCAGCAGGGGGCGCCGCTACGAGCAGTACTTC CASSRGRRYEQYF
TRBJ1-2 TRBV4-3 TRBD1 once TGCGCCAGCAGCCGCGCGACCGGGACAGGTGCCGCTAACTATGGCTACACCTTC CASSRATGTGAANYGYTF
TRBJ1-1 TRBV19 NA NA TGTGCCAGTAGTAAGAGCGCGATAGGGAACACTGAAGCTTTCTTT CASSKSAIGNTEAFF
TRBJ2-5 TRBV9 TRBD2 NA TGTGCCAGCAGCGGGGGGAGCGGGGGCCAAGAGACCCAGTACTTC CASSGGSGGQETQYF
TRBJ1-1 TRBV29-1 NA NA TGCAGCGTTGGGGGGCCCTTGAACACTGAAGCTTTCTTT CSVGGPLNTEAFF
TRBJ1-1 TRBV10-3 NA NA TGTGCCATCAGTGAGTCGCGGGGGGTCGGAGCTTTCTTT CAISESRGVGAFF
TRBJ2-7 TRBV28 NA NA TGTGCCAGCAGCAGGACAGCCCAATACTACGAGCAGTACTTC CASSRTAQYYEQYF
TRBJ2-7 TRBV29-1 TRBD2 NA TGCAGCGTTGTACTGGCGGGAGGGCCCTTGTACGAGCAGTACTTC CSVVLAGGPLYEQYF
TRBJ2-3 TRBV7-2 NA NA TGTGCCAGCAGCCACCAAGGGGCGGAAAGCACAGATACGCAGTATTTT CASSHQGAESTDTQYF
TRBJ2-5 TRBV7-8 NA once TGTGCCAGCAGCCCAGCGCTACAAGAGACCCAGTACTTC CASSPALQETQYF
TRBJ1-1 TRBV6-6 NA NA TGTGCCAGCAGTAAGGGAGGAGGCAGACGAATCACTGAAGCTTTCTTT CASSKGGGRRITEAFF
TRBJ1-1 TRBV21-1 NA once TGTGCCAGCAGCAAAACGAGCAGCTTGAGGACTGAAGCTTTCTTT CASSKTSSLRTEAFF
TRBJ2-1 TRBV7-2 TRBD2 NA TGTGCCAGCAGCTACACGGGGGGGCGGGTTGAGCAGTTCTTC CASSYTGGRVEQFF
TRBJ2-7 TRBV7-8 TRBD1 NA TGTGCCAGCACCAGACAGGGGATCTCCTACGAGCAGTACTTC CASTRQGISYEQYF
TRBJ2-3 TRBV27 TRBD2 NA TGTGCCAGCAGGCCGGGACTAGCGGAGCGTGGGGGGAGCACAGATACGCAGTATTTT CASRPGLAERGGSTDTQYF